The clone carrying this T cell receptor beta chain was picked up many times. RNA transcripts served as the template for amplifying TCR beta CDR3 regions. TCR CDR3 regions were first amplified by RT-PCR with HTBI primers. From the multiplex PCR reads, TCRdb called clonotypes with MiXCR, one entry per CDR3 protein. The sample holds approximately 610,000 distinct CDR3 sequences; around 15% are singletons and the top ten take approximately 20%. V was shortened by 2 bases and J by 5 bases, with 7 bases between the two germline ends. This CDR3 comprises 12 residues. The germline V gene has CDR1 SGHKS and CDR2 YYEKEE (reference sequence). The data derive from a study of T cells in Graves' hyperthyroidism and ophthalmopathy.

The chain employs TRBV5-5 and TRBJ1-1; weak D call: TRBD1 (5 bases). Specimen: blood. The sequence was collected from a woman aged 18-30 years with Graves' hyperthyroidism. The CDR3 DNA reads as TGTGCCAGCAGCTTCACAGGTACTGAAGCTTTCTTT. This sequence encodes CASSFTGTEAFF.